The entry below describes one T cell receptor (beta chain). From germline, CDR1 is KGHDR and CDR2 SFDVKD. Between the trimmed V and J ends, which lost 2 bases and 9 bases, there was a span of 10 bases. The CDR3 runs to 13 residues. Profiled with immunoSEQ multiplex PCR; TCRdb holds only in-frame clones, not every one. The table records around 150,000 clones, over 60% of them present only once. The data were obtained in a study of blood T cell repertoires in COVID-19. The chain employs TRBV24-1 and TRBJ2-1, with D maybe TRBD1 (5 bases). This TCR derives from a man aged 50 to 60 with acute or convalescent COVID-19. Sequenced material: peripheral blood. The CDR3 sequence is CATSDSRGFEQFF. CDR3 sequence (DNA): TGTGCCACCAGTGATTCAAGGGGTTTTGAGCAGTTCTTC.